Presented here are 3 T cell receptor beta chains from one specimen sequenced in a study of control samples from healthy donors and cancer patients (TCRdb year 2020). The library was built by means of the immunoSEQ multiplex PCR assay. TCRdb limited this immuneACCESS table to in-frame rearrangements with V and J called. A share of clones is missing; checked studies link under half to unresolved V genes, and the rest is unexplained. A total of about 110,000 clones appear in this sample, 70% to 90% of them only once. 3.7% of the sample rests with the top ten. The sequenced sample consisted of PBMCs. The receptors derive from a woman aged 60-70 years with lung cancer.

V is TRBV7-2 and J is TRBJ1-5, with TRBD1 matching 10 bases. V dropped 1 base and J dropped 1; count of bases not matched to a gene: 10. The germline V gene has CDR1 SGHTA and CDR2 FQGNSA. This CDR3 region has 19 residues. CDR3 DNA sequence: TGTGCCAGCAGCTTAGAGGGACAGGGGCGAGGGTTAAGCAATCAGCCCCAGCATTTT. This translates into CASSLEGQGRGLSNQPQHF.

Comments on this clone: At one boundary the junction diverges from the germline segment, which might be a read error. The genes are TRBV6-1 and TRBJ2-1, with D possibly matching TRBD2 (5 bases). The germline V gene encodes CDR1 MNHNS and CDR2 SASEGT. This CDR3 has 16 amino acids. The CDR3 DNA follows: TGTGCCAGCGGTGAAGTCCCGGACTCCAACTCCAATGAGCAGTTCTTC. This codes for CASGEVPDSNSNEQFF.

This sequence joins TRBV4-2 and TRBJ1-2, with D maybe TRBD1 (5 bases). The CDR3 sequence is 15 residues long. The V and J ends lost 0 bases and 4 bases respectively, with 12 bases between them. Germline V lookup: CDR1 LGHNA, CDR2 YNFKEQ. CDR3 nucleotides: TGTGCCAGCAGCCAAGATAGGGGCAGGCCCTATGGCTACACCTTC. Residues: CASSQDRGRPYGYTF.